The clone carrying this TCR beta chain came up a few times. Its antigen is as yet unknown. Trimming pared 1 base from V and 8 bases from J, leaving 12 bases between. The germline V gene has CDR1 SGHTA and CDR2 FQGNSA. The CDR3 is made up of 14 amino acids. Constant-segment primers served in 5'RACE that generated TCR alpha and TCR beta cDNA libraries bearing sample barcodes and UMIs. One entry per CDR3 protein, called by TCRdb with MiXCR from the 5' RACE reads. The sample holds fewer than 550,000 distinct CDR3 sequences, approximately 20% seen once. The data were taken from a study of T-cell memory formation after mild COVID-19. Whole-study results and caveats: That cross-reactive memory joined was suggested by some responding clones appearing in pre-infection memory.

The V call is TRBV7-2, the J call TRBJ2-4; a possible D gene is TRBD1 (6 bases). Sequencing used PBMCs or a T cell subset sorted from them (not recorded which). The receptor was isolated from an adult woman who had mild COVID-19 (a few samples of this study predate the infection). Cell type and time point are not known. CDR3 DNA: TGTGCCAGCAGCTTAGAAGGGGGTCGGGACATTCAGTACTTC. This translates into CASSLEGGRDIQYF.